This T cell receptor (beta chain) is drawn from a study of blood T cell repertoires in COVID-19 (dated by TCRdb to the early 2020s). Regarding the complete study: Samples covering the acute and convalescent phases of COVID-19 were provided by collaborators in the United States, Italy and Spain. Where HLA class I and class II types were available, the types were taken from metadata supplied by the sample provider, not from assay-based typing. Subjects who had been exposed to COVID-19, were actively infected with it, or had recovered from it provided the deeply sampled blood TCRbeta repertoires that made up the dataset. The prospective study material was composed of cDNA or gDNA derived from T cells, B-cell-depleted T cells, or PBMCs. The samples were drawn from the first 160 participants of the ongoing ImmuneRACE study and from over 950 subjects provided by 6 global collaborators. Nearly every sample came with metadata listing a de-identified subject ID, COVID-19 status, age in years and sex. The repertoires were made available in a free public database intended to serve as a resource for research on the immune response to SARS-CoV-2.

The collaborating institutions used their own protocols to collect whole blood in K2EDTA tubes. Collaborator samples were shipped for TCRbeta analysis as frozen whole blood, isolated PBMCs, or DNA extracted from either sample type. Overall results and qualifications from the work: The amount of clinical and demographic metadata varied by source and participant and was provided uncurated.

The CDR3 contains 12 residues, cysteine and phenylalanine counted. CDR3 DNA only is kept here, 36 bases in frame from base 1. V is cut by 4 bases and J by 3 bases, and the space between the germline ends is 7 bases. Based on the germline V gene, the CDR1 and CDR2 sequences are SGHTA and FQGNSA. The immunoSEQ Assay, a bias-controlled multiplex PCR, was used to amplify TCRbeta CDR3 regions from genomic DNA. On the authors' methods: Nucleated cell counts per sample were estimated from amplification of reference gene primers within the assay. To quantify the absolute abundance of each unique TCRbeta CDR3 rearrangement, sequence reads were collapsed and filtered. For each sample, productive Simpson clonality was calculated as the square root of Simpson's diversity index over productive rearrangements. Drawn from immuneACCESS, this table holds only the in-frame rearrangements with V and J called that TCRdb kept. Clones are partly lost; checked studies trace under half to an unresolved V gene and leave the rest unexplained. That table is the source of V, J and clone size, and D and trimming were worked out from the DNA. Within this sample are about 14,000 clones, with approximately 73% of them counted one time only. The ten largest clones capture 20% to 25% of the sample.

Of note for this clone: What this receptor recognizes is not known. No base qualities exist here, and no much larger clone lies one base off it.

The V and J genes are TRBV7-2 and TRBJ2-7; TRBD2 could be the D gene, as 6 bases match. What was sequenced was peripheral blood. This clonotype originated in a boy aged 2 to 9 with active or convalescent COVID-19. At the DNA level, the sequence is TGTGCCAGCAGCTACGGGGGCTACGAGCAGTACTTC. The encoded protein is CASSYGGYEQYF. When the CDR3 is completed using the reference TRBV7-2 and TRBJ2-7 genes on either side, the full variable domain is GAGVSQSPSNKVTEKGKDVELRCDPISGHTALYWYRQSLGQGLEFLIYFQGNSAPDKSGLPSDRFSAERTGGSVSTLTIQRTQQEDSAVYLCASSYGGYEQYFGPGTRLTVT.